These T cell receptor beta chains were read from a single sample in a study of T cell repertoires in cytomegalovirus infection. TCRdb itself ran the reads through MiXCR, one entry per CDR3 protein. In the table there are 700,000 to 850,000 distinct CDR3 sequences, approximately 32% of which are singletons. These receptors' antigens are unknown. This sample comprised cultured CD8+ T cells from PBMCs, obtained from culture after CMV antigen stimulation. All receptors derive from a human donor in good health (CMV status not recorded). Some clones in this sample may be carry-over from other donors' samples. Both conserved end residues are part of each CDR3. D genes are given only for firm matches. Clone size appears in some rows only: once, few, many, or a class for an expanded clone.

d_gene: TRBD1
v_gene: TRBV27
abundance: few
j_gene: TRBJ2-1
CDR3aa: CASSVTGGRGNEQFF
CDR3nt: TGTGCCAGCAGTGTCACAGGGGGCAGGGGCAATGAGCAGTTCTTC

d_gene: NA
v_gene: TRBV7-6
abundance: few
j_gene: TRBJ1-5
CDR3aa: CASSLERGWNQPQHF
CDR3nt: TGTGCCAGCAGCTTAGAAAGGGGTTGGAATCAGCCCCAGCATTTT

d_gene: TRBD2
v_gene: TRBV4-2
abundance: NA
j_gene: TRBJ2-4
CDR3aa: CASSQEAGGHNNIQYF
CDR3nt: TGTGCCAGCAGCCAAGAAGCGGGGGGCCACAACAACATTCAGTACTTC

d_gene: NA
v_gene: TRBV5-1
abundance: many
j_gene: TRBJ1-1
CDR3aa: CASSLVGHVNTEAFF
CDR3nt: TGCGCCAGCAGCTTAGTCGGACACGTGAACACTGAAGCTTTCTTT

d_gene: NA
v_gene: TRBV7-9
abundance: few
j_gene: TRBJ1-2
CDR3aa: CASSLVRTEKIYGYTF
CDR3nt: TGTGCCAGCAGCTTAGTTCGGACAGAGAAGATCTATGGCTACACCTTC

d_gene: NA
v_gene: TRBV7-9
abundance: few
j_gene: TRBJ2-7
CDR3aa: CASSLGEIYEQYF
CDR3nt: TGTGCCAGCAGCTTAGGTGAGATTTACGAGCAGTACTTC

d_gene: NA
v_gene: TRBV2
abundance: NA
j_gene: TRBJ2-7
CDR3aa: CASSDTVSSSYEQYF
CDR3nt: TGTGCCAGCAGTGACACAGTTTCTAGCTCCTACGAGCAGTACTTC

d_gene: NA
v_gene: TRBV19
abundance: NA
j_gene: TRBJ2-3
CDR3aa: CASSPRGAIPDTQYF
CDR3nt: TGTGCCAGTAGTCCGAGGGGGGCCATCCCAGATACGCAGTATTTT

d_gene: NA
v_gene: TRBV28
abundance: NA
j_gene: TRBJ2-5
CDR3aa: CASSLEGSTETQYF
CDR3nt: TGTGCCAGCAGTTTAGAGGGATCTACAGAGACCCAGTACTTC

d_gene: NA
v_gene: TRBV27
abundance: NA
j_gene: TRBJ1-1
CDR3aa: CASSQYLNTEAFF
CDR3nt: TGTGCCAGCAGCCAGTATCTGAACACTGAAGCTTTCTTT

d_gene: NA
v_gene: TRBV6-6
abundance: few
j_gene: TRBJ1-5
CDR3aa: CASSPLDSFSNQPQHF
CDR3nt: TGTGCCAGCAGCCCGCTGGACAGCTTTAGCAATCAGCCCCAGCATTTT

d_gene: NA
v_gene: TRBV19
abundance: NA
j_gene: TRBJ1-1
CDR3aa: CASNTGRAEAFF
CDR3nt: TGTGCCAGTAATACAGGGAGGGCTGAAGCTTTCTTT

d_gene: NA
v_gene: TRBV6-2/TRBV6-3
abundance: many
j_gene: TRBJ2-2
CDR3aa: CASSPQWFGTGELFF
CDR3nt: TGTGCCAGCAGTCCCCAGTGGTTTGGGACCGGGGAGCTGTTTTTT

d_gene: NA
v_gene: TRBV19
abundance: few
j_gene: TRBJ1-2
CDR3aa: CASSAELDLHHGSYGYTF
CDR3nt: TGTGCCAGTAGTGCCGAGTTGGACCTCCATCACGGGAGCTATGGCTACACCTTC

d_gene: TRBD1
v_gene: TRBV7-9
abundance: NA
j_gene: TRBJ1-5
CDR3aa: CASSFDRGDQPQHF
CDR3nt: TGTGCCAGCAGCTTCGACAGGGGGGATCAGCCCCAGCATTTT

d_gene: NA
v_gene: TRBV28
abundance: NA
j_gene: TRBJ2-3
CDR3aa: CASSLFWRYRVDTQYF
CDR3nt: TGTGCCAGCAGTTTATTCTGGCGGTACCGGGTGGATACGCAGTATTTT

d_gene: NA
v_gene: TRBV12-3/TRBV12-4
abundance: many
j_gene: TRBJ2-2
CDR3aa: CASTFTGELFF
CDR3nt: TGTGCCAGCACATTTACCGGGGAGCTGTTTTTT

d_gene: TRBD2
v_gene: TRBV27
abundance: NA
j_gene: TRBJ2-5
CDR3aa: CASSLRLAGREETQYF
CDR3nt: TGTGCCAGCAGTCTACGACTAGCGGGGAGGGAAGAGACCCAGTACTTC

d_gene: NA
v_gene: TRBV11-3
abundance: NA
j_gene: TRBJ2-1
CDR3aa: CASSFRVGPYNEQFF
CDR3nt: TGTGCCAGCAGCTTCAGGGTTGGGCCTTACAATGAGCAGTTCTTC

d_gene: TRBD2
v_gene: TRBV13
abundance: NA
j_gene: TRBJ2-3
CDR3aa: CASSLGRSGGARTQYF
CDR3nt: TGTGCCAGCAGCTTAGGCCGTAGCGGGGGGGCCCGTACGCAGTATTTT

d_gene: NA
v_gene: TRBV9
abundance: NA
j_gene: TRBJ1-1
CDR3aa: CANSVGLRTEAFF
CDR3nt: TGTGCCAACAGCGTAGGGTTAAGGACTGAAGCTTTCTTT

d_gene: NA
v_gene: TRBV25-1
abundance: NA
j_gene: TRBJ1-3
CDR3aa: CVSRAGNTIYF
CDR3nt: TGTGTCAGCAGAGCTGGAAACACCATATATTTT

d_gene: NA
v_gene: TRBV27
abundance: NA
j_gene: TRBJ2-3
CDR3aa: CASSSPNGLVTTDTQYF
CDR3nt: TGTGCCAGCAGTTCGCCTAACGGACTTGTTACAACAGATACGCAGTATTTT

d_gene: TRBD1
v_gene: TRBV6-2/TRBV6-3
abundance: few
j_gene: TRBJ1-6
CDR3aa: CASSLRDRGSYNSPLHF
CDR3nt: TGTGCCAGCAGTCTCCGGGACAGGGGTTCCTATAATTCACCCCTCCACTTT

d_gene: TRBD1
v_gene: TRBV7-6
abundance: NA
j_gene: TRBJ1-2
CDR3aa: CASSLPDRGREGYTF
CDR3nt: TGTGCCAGCAGCTTACCCGACAGGGGGCGGGAAGGCTACACCTTC

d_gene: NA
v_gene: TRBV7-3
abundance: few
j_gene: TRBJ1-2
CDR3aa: CASSFGSVGTGGYTF
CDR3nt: TGTGCCAGCAGCTTTGGGTCAGTCGGGACTGGTGGCTACACCTTC

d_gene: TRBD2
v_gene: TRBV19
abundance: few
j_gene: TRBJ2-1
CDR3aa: CASSIGRDYLSEQFF
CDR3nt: TGTGCCAGTAGTATAGGCCGGGACTACCTCTCTGAGCAGTTCTTC

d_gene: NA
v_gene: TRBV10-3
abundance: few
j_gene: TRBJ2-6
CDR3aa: CAISERLYSGANVLTF
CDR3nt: TGTGCCATCAGTGAGCGCCTATATTCCGGGGCCAACGTCCTGACTTTC

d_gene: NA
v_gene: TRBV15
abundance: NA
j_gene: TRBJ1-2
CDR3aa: CATSRGAGFYGYTF
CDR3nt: TGTGCCACCAGCAGAGGAGCAGGATTCTATGGCTACACCTTC

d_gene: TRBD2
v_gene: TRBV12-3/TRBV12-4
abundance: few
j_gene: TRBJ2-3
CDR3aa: CASRREGVAGSPDTQYF
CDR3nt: TGTGCCAGCAGGAGGGAGGGAGTAGCGGGGTCCCCAGATACGCAGTATTTT

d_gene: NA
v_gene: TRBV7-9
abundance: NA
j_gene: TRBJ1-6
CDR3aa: CASSLTGLHYNSPLHF
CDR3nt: TGTGCCAGCAGCTTAACAGGGCTCCACTATAATTCACCCCTCCACTTT

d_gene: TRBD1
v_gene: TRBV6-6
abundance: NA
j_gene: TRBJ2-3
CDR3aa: CASSYGQGLITDTQYF
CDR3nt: TGTGCCAGCAGTTACGGACAGGGTCTCATCACAGATACGCAGTATTTT

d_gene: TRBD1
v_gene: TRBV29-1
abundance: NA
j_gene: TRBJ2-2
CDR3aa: CSVVDRGRGNTGELFF
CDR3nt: TGCAGCGTTGTGGACAGGGGGCGGGGGAACACCGGGGAGCTGTTTTTT

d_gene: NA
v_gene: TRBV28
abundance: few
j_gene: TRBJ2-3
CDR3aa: CASSSRRLTEYYTDTQYF
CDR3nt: TGTGCCAGCAGTTCCCGCCGACTTACAGAATACTACACAGATACGCAGTATTTT

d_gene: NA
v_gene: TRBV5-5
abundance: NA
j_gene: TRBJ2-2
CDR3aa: CASSFWNQNTGELFF
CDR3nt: TGTGCCAGCAGCTTTTGGAACCAGAACACCGGGGAGCTGTTTTTT

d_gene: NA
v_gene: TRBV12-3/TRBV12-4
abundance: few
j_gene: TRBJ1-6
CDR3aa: CASRTEGRDSPLHF
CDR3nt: TGTGCCAGCAGGACAGAGGGGAGGGATTCACCCCTCCACTTT

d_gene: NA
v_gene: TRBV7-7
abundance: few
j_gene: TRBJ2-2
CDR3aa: CASSLEVVTNTGELFF
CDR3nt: TGTGCTAGCAGCTTAGAGGTGGTAACGAACACCGGGGAGCTGTTTTTT

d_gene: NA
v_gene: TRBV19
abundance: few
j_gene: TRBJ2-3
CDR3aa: CASSEDWDARPTDTQYF
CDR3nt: TGTGCCAGTAGTGAAGATTGGGACGCTAGACCCACAGATACGCAGTATTTT

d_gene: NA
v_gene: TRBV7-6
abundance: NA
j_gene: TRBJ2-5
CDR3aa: CASSTRGYQETQYF
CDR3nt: TGTGCCAGCAGCACCCGGGGGTACCAAGAGACCCAGTACTTC

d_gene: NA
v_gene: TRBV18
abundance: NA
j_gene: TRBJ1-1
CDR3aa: CARSPPGTLGTEAFF
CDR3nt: TGTGCCAGGTCACCACCGGGGACTTTAGGTACTGAAGCTTTCTTT

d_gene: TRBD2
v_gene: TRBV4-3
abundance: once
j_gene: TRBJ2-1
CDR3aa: CASSQDIRASGVPYNEQFF
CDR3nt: TGCGCCAGCAGCCAAGACATTAGGGCTAGCGGGGTACCCTACAATGAGCAGTTCTTC

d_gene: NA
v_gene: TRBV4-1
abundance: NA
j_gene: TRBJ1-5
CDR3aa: CASSQEPNQPQHF
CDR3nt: TGCGCCAGCAGCCAAGAACCCAATCAGCCCCAGCATTTT

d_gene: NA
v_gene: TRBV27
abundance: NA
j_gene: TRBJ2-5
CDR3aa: CASSLSRQQETQYF
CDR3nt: TGTGCCAGCAGTTTATCAAGACAGCAAGAGACCCAGTACTTC

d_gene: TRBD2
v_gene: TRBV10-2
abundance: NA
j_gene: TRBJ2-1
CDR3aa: CASSEILAGVDEQFF
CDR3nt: TGCGCCAGCAGTGAGATCCTAGCGGGGGTGGATGAGCAGTTCTTC

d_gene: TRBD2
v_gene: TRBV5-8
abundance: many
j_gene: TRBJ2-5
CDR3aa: CASSWGLAGGSQETQYF
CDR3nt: TGTGCCAGCAGCTGGGGACTAGCGGGGGGCTCGCAAGAGACCCAGTACTTC

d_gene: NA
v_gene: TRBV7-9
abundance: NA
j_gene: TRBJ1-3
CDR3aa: CASSLTQVSVNTIYF
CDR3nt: TGTGCCAGCAGCTTAACACAGGTCTCTGTAAACACCATATATTTT

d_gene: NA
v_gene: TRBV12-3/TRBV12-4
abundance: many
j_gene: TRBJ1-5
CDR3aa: CASRSSHPTGRDQPQHF
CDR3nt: TGTGCCAGCAGGAGCTCACACCCGACAGGAAGGGATCAGCCCCAGCATTTT

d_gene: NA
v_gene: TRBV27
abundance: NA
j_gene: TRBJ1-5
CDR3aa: CASRPDPYLTSQPQHF
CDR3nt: TGTGCCAGCAGACCGGACCCATATCTAACCAGCCAGCCCCAGCATTTT

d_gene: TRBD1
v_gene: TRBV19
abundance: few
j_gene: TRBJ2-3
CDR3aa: CASSTTGTGEFTDTQYF
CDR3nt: TGTGCCAGTAGTACCACCGGGACAGGGGAATTCACAGATACGCAGTATTTT

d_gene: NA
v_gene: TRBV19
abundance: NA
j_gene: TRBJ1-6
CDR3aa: CASRTTDSAFENSPLHF
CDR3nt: TGTGCCAGTAGGACGACTGACAGTGCCTTTGAGAATTCACCCCTCCACTTT

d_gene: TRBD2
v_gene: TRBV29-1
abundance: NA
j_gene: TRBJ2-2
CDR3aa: CSVESHLAGGQIGELFF
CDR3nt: TGCAGCGTTGAATCCCACCTAGCGGGGGGGCAGATCGGGGAGCTGTTTTTT

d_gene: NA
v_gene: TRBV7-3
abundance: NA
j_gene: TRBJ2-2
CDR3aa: CASQTRQTGELFF
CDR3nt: TGTGCCAGTCAGACTAGACAAACCGGGGAGCTGTTTTTT

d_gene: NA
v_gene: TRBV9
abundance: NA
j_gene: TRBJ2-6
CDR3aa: CASSQSTSGANVLTF
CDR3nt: TGTGCCAGCAGCCAGTCGACGTCTGGGGCCAACGTCCTGACTTTC

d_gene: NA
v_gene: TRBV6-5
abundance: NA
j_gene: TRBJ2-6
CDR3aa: CASSLWASEVANFLTF
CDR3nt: TGTGCCAGCAGTTTATGGGCCTCGGAGGTGGCCAACTTCCTGACTTTC

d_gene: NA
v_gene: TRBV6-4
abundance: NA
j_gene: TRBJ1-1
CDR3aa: CASGSGRGGNTEAFF
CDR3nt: TGTGCCAGCGGGTCTGGGAGAGGGGGGAACACTGAAGCTTTCTTT

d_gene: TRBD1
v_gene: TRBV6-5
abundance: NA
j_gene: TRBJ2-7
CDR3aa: CASSYGTGVYEQYF
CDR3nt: TGTGCCAGCAGTTACGGGACAGGGGTTTACGAGCAGTACTTC

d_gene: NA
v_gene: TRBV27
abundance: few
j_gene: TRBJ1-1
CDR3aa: CASSLSRSGNTEAFF
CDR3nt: TGTGCCAGCAGTTTATCAAGGAGCGGGAACACTGAAGCTTTCTTT